A single sample gave rise to the 24 T cell receptor beta chains below, sequenced in a study of shared clonotypes between healthy human individuals. CD45RO-negative CD8 cells positively selected for CCR7 made up the naive population, which excluded terminally differentiated effector memory CD45RA+ cells. Produced via immunoSEQ multiplex PCR; TCRdb's table is partial and in-frame only. The sample yields around 2,000,000 clones, approximately 94% seen once. Sequencing was performed on naive CD8+ T cells sorted from blood. Source of these receptors: a man between 18 and 35 years old in good health.

The chain recombines TRBV14 with TRBJ1-2, with D hard to call. Germline CDR1 and CDR2: SGHDN and FVKESK. The CDR3 spans 16 residues. Trimming took off 2 bases at V and 6 bases at J, with 19 bases between the two ends. The CDR3: CASSQMDVGISDGYTF. In DNA, the CDR3 is TGTGCCAGCAGCCAAATGGACGTAGGGATCAGTGATGGCTACACCTTC.

The chain joins TRBV4-1 to TRBJ1-1; tentative D call: TRBD1 (6 bases). Germline CDR1 MGHRA, CDR2 YSYEKL. The CDR3 runs 15 residues. Trimming left V 4 bases short and J 1 base short, with 13 bases between. The CDR3 DNA sequence: TGCGCCAGCAGCCCGGGGGCCGGGCCGAACACTGAAGCTTTCTTT. Translated, it gives CASSPGAGPNTEAFF.

The J gene is TRBJ1-1, the V gene TRBV5-5, with 8 positions matching TRBD1. Germline CDR1 and CDR2: SGHKS and YYEKEE (reference sequence). This CDR3 comprises 13 residues. After removal of 4 bases from V and 5 bases from J, the junction contained 4 bases not matched to a gene. CDR3 in amino acids: CASSIGTGTEAFF. The CDR3 DNA reads as TGTGCCAGCAGCATCGGGACAGGAACTGAAGCTTTCTTT.

The chain links TRBV11-3 to TRBJ2-7; TRBD1 might be the D (6 bases). The CDR3 consists of 15 residues. The ends were cut back, 6 bases at V and 0 bases at J, with 15 bases in the middle. The germline V gene has CDR1 SGHNT and CDR2 YENEEA. CDR3 DNA: TGTGCCAGCAGTCCCGACAGGACGAGCTCCTACGAGCAGTACTTC. Translation gives CASSPDRTSSYEQYF.

As for this clone: Additional DNA sequences in this sample encode the identical CDR3. The chain recombines TRBV11-1 with TRBJ2-7; D is possibly TRBD2 (6 bases). This CDR3 is built from 13 residues. V lost 5 bases to trimming and J lost 2 bases, with 10 bases between them. CDR1 and CDR2 (germline): SGHAT, FQDESV (reference sequence). The CDR3 region is CASSPGLTYEQYF. The CDR3, as DNA: TGTGCCAGCAGCCCAGGACTAACCTACGAGCAGTACTTC.

The chain couples TRBV2 to TRBJ2-7; D remains unclear. CDR1 and CDR2 (germline): SNHLY, FYNNEI. V was cut by 4 bases and J by 0 bases, with 10 bases left in between. The CDR3 consists of 14 residues. As DNA, the CDR3 is TGTGCCAGCAGTGCGGGCGAGTTCTCCTACGAGCAGTACTTC. This sequence encodes CASSAGEFSYEQYF.

Remarks on this clone: One end of the junction fails to match germline, which may point to a read error. The rearrangement links TRBV9 to TRBJ2-3, with D unresolved. The CDR3 runs 13 residues. CDR1 and CDR2 from the germline V gene are SGDLS and YYNGEE. CDR3 DNA: TGTGCCAACAGCGCGCCGTATGGAGATACGCAGTATTTT. It translates to CANSAPYGDTQYF.

This chain joins TRBV9 and TRBJ1-2; 7 nucleotides agree with TRBD1. V gave up 4 bases and J gave up 2 bases; unmatched junction bases: 17. The V gene's germline CDR1 is SGDLS and CDR2 YYNGEE. The CDR3 spans 18 residues. In DNA form, the CDR3 reads TGTGCCAGCAGCTTCCGGGATTTTTTCGGGACAGCCAACTATGGCTACACCTTC. This codes for CASSFRDFFGTANYGYTF.

Comments on this clone: Other nucleotide sequences from this sample produce the same CDR3. The V gene is TRBV9, the J gene TRBJ2-7; D call uncertain. The CDR3 runs 14 residues. Germline V lookup: CDR1 SGDLS, CDR2 YYNGEE. Trimming removed 0 bases from V and 4 bases from J, with 11 bases in between. The CDR3 reads CASSVGNGPYEQYF. CDR3 in DNA: TGTGCCAGCAGCGTAGGGAACGGTCCTTACGAGCAGTACTTC.

For this clone: Within the sample, other DNA sequences also encode this same CDR3. The chain joins TRBV7-2 to TRBJ2-5, with D unclear. Trimming removed 1 base from V and 3 bases from J, with 6 bases in between. The germline V gene has CDR1 SGHTA and CDR2 FQGNSA. This CDR3 is built from 13 residues. CDR3 bases: TGTGCCAGCAGCTTAGACGGCGAAGAGACCCAGTACTTC. Its translation is CASSLDGEETQYF.

The chain joins TRBV4-1 to TRBJ2-1; the match to TRBD2 covers 11 bases. V shed 0 bases and J 6 bases; nucleotides not matched to a gene: 13. The CDR3 length is 19 residues. CDR1 is MGHRA and CDR2 is YSYEKL in the germline V gene. CDR3 sequence: CASSQDQGLAGGNVNEQFF. In DNA form, the CDR3 reads TGCGCCAGCAGCCAAGATCAGGGGCTAGCGGGAGGAAACGTCAATGAGCAGTTCTTC.

V is TRBV6-5 and J is TRBJ2-5; D could derive from TRBD1 or TRBD2 (5 bases each). Trimming stripped 0 bases from V and 5 bases from J, with 16 bases between. Germline assignment: CDR1 MNHEY and CDR2 SVGAGI. There are 16 residues in the CDR3. In DNA form, the CDR3 reads TGTGCCAGCAGTTACTCAGCAGGGAGCCTCGAGGAGACCCAGTACTTC. Encoded protein: CASSYSAGSLEETQYF.

This clone appeared once. The chain employs TRBV28 and TRBJ1-2, with D perhaps TRBD1 (6 bases). Trimming removed 5 bases from V and 5 bases from J, with 18 bases in between. The CDR3 spans 15 residues. Germline CDR1 is MDHEN and CDR2 is SYDVKM. The CDR3 sequence: CASSPTTGNPYGYTF. The CDR3 nucleotides read TGTGCCAGCAGTCCTACGACAGGTAACCCATATGGCTACACCTTC.

The rearrangement uses TRBV30 and TRBJ2-5; D perhaps matches TRBD2 (6 bases). V was shortened by 3 bases and J by 5 bases, with 19 bases between the two germline ends. The CDR3 sequence is 15 residues long. Looked up from germline, CDR1 is GTSNPN and CDR2 is SVGIG (reference sequence). CDR3 sequence (DNA): TGTGCCTGGAGACCCAGTCCGGGAGCAGGGGAGACCCAGTACTTC. This gives the protein CAWRPSPGAGETQYF.

The chain employs TRBV6-6 and TRBJ2-1, with 8 bases fitting TRBD2. The CDR3 extends over 16 amino acids. Germline values: CDR1 MNHNY, CDR2 SVGAGI (reference sequence). The V and J ends lost 2 bases and 4 bases, in that order; junction bases with no gene match: 7. CDR3 amino acids: CASSYLSGGVYNEQFF. The CDR3 DNA follows: TGTGCCAGCAGTTACCTGAGCGGGGGCGTTTACAATGAGCAGTTCTTC.

In regard to this clone: Other DNA sequences in the sample encode the same CDR3. This chain links TRBV19 with TRBJ2-2; unclear D gene. With 3 bases removed from V and 7 bases from J, the gap between germline ends came to 6 bases. Germline V gives CDR1 LNHDA, CDR2 SQIVND (reference sequence). The CDR3 spans 12 residues. CDR3 in amino acids: CASSIGDGELFF. The CDR3 coding sequence is TGTGCCAGTAGTATTGGGGACGGGGAGCTGTTTTTT.

The chain recombines TRBV7-9 with TRBJ2-7; D tentatively reads TRBD1 or TRBD2 (7 bases each). The CDR3 sequence is 18 residues long. Germline V gene lookup returns CDR1 SEHNR and CDR2 FQNEAQ (reference sequence). V was pared by 0 bases and J by 5 bases, with 23 bases between. The CDR3, as DNA: TGTGCCAGCAGCTTAGCACAGGGGAAGGGGGACTATTCGGACGAGCAGTACTTC. It encodes CASSLAQGKGDYSDEQYF.

The chain uses TRBV7-2 and TRBJ1-2; 7 positions agree with TRBD1. V lost 7 bases and J lost 8; bases outside the gene matches: 13. The germline V gene has CDR1 SGHTA and CDR2 FQGNSA. The CDR3 length is 14 residues. CDR3 protein: CASNPRGYSDGYTF. CDR3 in DNA: TGTGCCAGCAATCCCAGGGGGTATTCTGACGGCTACACCTTC.

The chain carries TRBV10-1 and TRBJ1-6; 8 nucleotides align to TRBD1. Germline CDR1 reads WNHNN; CDR2 reads SYGVQD (reference sequence). The CDR3 runs to 16 residues. Germline trimming cut 4 bases from V and 0 bases from J; bases unmatched to any gene: 2. CDR3 amino acids: CASSGTGSSYNSPLHF. The CDR3 region has the DNA TGCGCCAGCAGTGGGACAGGGAGCTCCTATAATTCACCCCTCCACTTT.

On this clone: Other DNA sequences in this sample translate to the same CDR3. The chain combines TRBV27 with TRBJ2-7; perhaps TRBD1 as D (5 bases). The V end was cut by 3 bases, the J end by 7 bases, with 7 bases between. In germline, CDR1 is MNHEY, CDR2 SMNVEV (reference sequence). This CDR3 is built from 11 residues. The CDR3 coding sequence is TGTGCCAGCAGTTTCTCAGGGGAGCAGTACTTC. This sequence encodes CASSFSGEQYF.

CDR3 nucleotides: TGTGCCAGCAGTGGGGGGGACTGGGATTTACAGTACTTC. This sequence encodes CASSGGDWDLQYF. The chain joins TRBV27 to TRBJ2-7, with TRBD2 identical over 7 bases. Germline V gene lookup returns CDR1 MNHEY and CDR2 SMNVEV (reference sequence). There are 13 residues in the CDR3. Trimming cost V 5 bases and J 10 bases; bases outside gene matches: 11.

The sample holds one count of this clone. The rearrangement joins TRBV28 to TRBJ2-2, with 9 bases identical to TRBD1. Germline V lookup: CDR1 MDHEN, CDR2 SYDVKM. The CDR3 consists of 16 residues. J lost 1 base, V lost 5 bases, and 5 bases had no gene match. In nucleotides, the CDR3 is TGTGCCAGCAGTCCCTGGACAGGGGAGAACACCGGGGAGCTGTTTTTT. Translating gives CASSPWTGENTGELFF.

This chain uses TRBV19 with TRBJ2-6; no reliable D call. The ends were cut back, 9 bases at V and 2 bases at J, with 5 bases in the middle. From germline, CDR1 is LNHDA and CDR2 SQIVND (reference sequence). This CDR3 is 12 amino acids long. The CDR3: CASYAGANVLTF. For the CDR3, the DNA is TGTGCCAGCTACGCTGGGGCCAACGTCCTGACTTTC.

This chain joins TRBV9 and TRBJ2-7; D is unclear. Trimming removed 0 bases from V and 7 bases from J, with 11 bases in between. Germline V CDR1 and CDR2: SGDLS, YYNGEE. The CDR3 has 13 amino acids. In DNA form, the CDR3 reads TGTGCCAGCAGCGTAGCTACACTTGGGGAGCAGTACTTC. Its protein product is CASSVATLGEQYF.